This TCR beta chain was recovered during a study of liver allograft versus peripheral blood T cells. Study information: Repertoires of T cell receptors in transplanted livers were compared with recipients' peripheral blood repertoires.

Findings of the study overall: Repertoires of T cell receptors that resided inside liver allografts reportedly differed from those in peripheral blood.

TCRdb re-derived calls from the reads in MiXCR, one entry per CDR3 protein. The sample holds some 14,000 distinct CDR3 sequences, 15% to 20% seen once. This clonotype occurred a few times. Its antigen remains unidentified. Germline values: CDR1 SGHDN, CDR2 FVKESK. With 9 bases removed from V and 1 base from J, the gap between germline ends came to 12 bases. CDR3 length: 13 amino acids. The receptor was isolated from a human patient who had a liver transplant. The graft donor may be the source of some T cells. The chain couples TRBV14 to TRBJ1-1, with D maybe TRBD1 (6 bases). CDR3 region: CASGRQANTEAFF. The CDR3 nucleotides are TGTGCCAGTGGGCGACAGGCGAACACTGAAGCTTTCTTT.